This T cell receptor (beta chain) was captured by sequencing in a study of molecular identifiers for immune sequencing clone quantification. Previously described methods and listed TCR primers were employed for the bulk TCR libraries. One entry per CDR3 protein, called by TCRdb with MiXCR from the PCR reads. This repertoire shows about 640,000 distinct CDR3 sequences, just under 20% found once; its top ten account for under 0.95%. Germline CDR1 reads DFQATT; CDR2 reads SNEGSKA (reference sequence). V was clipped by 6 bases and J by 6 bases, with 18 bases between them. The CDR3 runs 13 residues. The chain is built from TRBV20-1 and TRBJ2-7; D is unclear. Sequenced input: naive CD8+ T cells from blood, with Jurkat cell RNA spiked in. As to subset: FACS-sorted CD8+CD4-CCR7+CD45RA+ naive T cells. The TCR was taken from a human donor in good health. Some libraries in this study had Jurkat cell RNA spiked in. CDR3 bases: TGCAGTGCGTTCCCCCCCCTCGTCGTCGAGCAGTACTTC. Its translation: CSAFPPLVVEQYF.